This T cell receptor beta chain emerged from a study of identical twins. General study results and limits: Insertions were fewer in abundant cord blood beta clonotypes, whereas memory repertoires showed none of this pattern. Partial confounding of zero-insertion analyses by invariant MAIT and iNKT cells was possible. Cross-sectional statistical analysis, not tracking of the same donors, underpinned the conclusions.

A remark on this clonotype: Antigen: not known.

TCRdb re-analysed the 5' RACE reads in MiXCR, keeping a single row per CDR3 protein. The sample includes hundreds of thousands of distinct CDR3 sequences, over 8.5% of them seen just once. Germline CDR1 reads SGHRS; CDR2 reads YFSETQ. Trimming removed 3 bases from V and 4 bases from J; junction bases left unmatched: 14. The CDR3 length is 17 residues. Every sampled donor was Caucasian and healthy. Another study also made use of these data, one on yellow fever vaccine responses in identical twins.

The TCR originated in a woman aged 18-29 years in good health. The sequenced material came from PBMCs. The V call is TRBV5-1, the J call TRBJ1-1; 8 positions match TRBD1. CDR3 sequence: CASSSGQGGGIGTEAFF. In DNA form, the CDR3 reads TGCGCCAGCAGCTCCGGACAGGGAGGGGGGATTGGCACTGAAGCTTTCTTT. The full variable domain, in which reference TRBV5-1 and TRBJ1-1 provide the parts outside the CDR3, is KAGVTQTPRYLIKTRGQQVTLSCSPISGHRSVSWYQQTPGQGLQFLFEYFSETQRNKGNFPGRFSGRQFSNSRSEMNVSTLELGDSALYLCASSSGQGGGIGTEAFFGQGTRLTVV.